Listed below are T cell receptor beta chains from one sample, sequenced in a study of blood T cell repertoires in COVID-19. TCRdb keeps only in-frame clones here, not all; method: immunoSEQ multiplex PCR. The table has about 170,000 clones, around four fifths seen once; the top ten hold over 7%. Source material: peripheral blood. The receptors come from an elderly woman with COVID-19, enrolled during active disease. CDR3s include the opening cysteine and the closing phenylalanine or tryptophan. D genes are given only for firm matches. Clone size is not always given. Where it is, it says once, few, many or a class for expanded clones.

size: NA
J: TRBJ1-2
D: NA
V: TRBV14
DNA: TGTGCCAGCAGCCAAGAACTACGCGGTGGCTACACCTTC
CDR3: CASSQELRGGYTF

size: NA
J: TRBJ1-4
D: TRBD1
V: TRBV7-9
DNA: TGTGCCAGCAGCTCCCCCGAGGGACAGGGGCTTTTCAATGAAAAACTGTTTTTT
CDR3: CASSSPEGQGLFNEKLFF

size: NA
J: TRBJ2-1
D: TRBD2
V: TRBV5-1
DNA: TGCGCCAGCAGCTTAGGGACTAGCGCCTACAATGAGCAGTTCTTC
CDR3: CASSLGTSAYNEQFF

size: NA
J: TRBJ1-2
D: NA
V: TRBV2
DNA: TGTGCCAGCAGTGAACTGAGTGGACAATATGGCTACACCTTC
CDR3: CASSELSGQYGYTF

size: NA
J: TRBJ2-7
D: NA
V: TRBV28
DNA: TGTGCCGGGGGGTCCACAACCTACGAGCAGTACTTC
CDR3: CAGGSTTYEQYF

size: once
J: TRBJ1-5
D: NA
V: TRBV6-5
DNA: TGTGCCAGCAGACAGGGTGCCAATCAGCCCCAGCATTTT
CDR3: CASRQGANQPQHF

size: NA
J: TRBJ2-5
D: NA
V: TRBV2
DNA: TGTGCCAGCTACCGACCAGGGGTGGCGGAGACCCAGTACTTC
CDR3: CASYRPGVAETQYF

size: few
J: TRBJ2-7
D: TRBD2
V: TRBV5-1
DNA: TGCGCCAGCAGCCCGGTGGTAGCGGGGGAATACGAGCAGTACTTC
CDR3: CASSPVVAGEYEQYF

size: NA
J: TRBJ1-5
D: NA
V: TRBV7-9
DNA: TGTGCCAGCAGCCACGCCGGAGGAAGCAATCAGCCCCAGCATTTT
CDR3: CASSHAGGSNQPQHF

size: NA
J: TRBJ1-1
D: TRBD1
V: TRBV19
DNA: TGTGCCAGTAGTCTAATGACAGGGGGGAACACTGAAGCTTTCTTT
CDR3: CASSLMTGGNTEAFF

size: NA
J: TRBJ1-3
D: TRBD1
V: TRBV5-5
DNA: TGTGCCAGCAGCTTGGTTTGGGGACAGGGGAACCTTTCGCCTGGAAACACCATATATTTT
CDR3: CASSLVWGQGNLSPGNTIYF

size: NA
J: TRBJ2-2
D: NA
V: TRBV9
DNA: TGTGCCAGCAGTTACCGGGACACCGGGGAGCTGTTTTTT
CDR3: CASSYRDTGELFF

size: NA
J: TRBJ1-1
D: NA
V: TRBV15
DNA: TGTGCCACCAGCACGTCCAGGGAAGGGAACACTGAAGCTTTCTTT
CDR3: CATSTSREGNTEAFF

size: NA
J: TRBJ2-1
D: NA
V: TRBV6-5
DNA: TGTGCCAGCAGTTCGGACTACCGCTACAATGAGCAGTTCTTC
CDR3: CASSSDYRYNEQFF

size: NA
J: TRBJ1-4
D: TRBD1
V: TRBV4-1
DNA: TGCGCCAGCAGCCAAGAGAGGGACAGGGCGGCGGCGACTAATGAAAAACTGTTTTTT
CDR3: CASSQERDRAAATNEKLFF

size: NA
J: TRBJ2-1
D: TRBD2
V: TRBV24-1
DNA: TGTGCCACCAGTGATTTGCCTAGCGGGAGCTCCTACAATGAGCAGTTCTTC
CDR3: CATSDLPSGSSYNEQFF

size: NA
J: TRBJ1-1
D: NA
V: TRBV25-1
DNA: TGTGCCAGCAGTGTTGGGGATCTCAGGGGAGCTTTCTTT
CDR3: CASSVGDLRGAFF

size: NA
J: TRBJ2-6
D: TRBD1
V: TRBV3-1/TRBV3-2
DNA: TGTGCCAGCAGCCGACAGGGGACGAGCTCTGGGGCCAACGTCCTGACTTTC
CDR3: CASSRQGTSSGANVLTF

size: NA
J: TRBJ1-1
D: NA
V: TRBV7-9
DNA: TGTGCCAGCAGCTTAGGACACTTGAACACTGAAGCTTTCTTT
CDR3: CASSLGHLNTEAFF

size: NA
J: TRBJ1-4
D: NA
V: TRBV7-6
DNA: TGTGCCAGCAGCTTATCATGGGAGTTTAATGAAAAACTGTTTTTT
CDR3: CASSLSWEFNEKLFF

size: NA
J: TRBJ2-3
D: NA
V: TRBV14
DNA: TGTGCCAGCAGCCAAGGGGCCCGGGATACGCAGTATTTT
CDR3: CASSQGARDTQYF

size: NA
J: TRBJ1-1
D: NA
V: TRBV3-1/TRBV3-2
DNA: TGTGCCAGCAGCCAAGTAGAGCATAGTGAAGCTTTCTTT
CDR3: CASSQVEHSEAFF

size: NA
J: TRBJ2-1
D: TRBD2
V: TRBV7-9
DNA: TGTGCCAGCAGCAACACTAGCGGTAAAGGGAATGAGCAGTTCTTC
CDR3: CASSNTSGKGNEQFF

size: NA
J: TRBJ2-7
D: NA
V: TRBV5-1
DNA: TGCGCCAGCAGCTGGGGGGTGGCGGCGTACTCCTACGAGCAGTACTTC
CDR3: CASSWGVAAYSYEQYF

size: NA
J: TRBJ2-3
D: NA
V: TRBV21-1
DNA: TGTGCCAGCAGCAAAGCGGCTTTTAAGAGGGTACGGGGCACAGATACGCAGTATTTT
CDR3: CASSKAAFKRVRGTDTQYF

size: once
J: TRBJ1-4
D: NA
V: TRBV11-2
DNA: TGTGCCAGCAGCCAGGGGTTTGAGGGTGAAAAACTGTTTTTT
CDR3: CASSQGFEGEKLFF

size: NA
J: TRBJ1-2
D: TRBD1
V: TRBV27
DNA: TGTGCCAGCAGCCCAGGACAGGCTCCTTACCATGGCTACACCTTC
CDR3: CASSPGQAPYHGYTF

size: NA
J: TRBJ2-4
D: NA
V: TRBV4-1
DNA: TGCGCCAGCAGCCAAGCAGCGCAGGGTAGAAACATTCAGTACTTC
CDR3: CASSQAAQGRNIQYF

size: once
J: TRBJ2-7
D: NA
V: TRBV9
DNA: TGTGCCAGCAGCAATCGAGACGAGCAGTACTTC
CDR3: CASSNRDEQYF